This T cell receptor (beta chain) came from a study of tumor-infiltrating lymphocytes in primary liver carcinoma (dated by TCRdb to 2017 to 2019). As for the study more broadly: Hepatocellular carcinoma (four) or combined HCC and intrahepatic cholangiocarcinoma (one) was present in the five patients, who were three men and two women aged 30 to 69 years. Tumors of the five patients were stage T1-T3 N0M0 with maximum diameters of roughly 4.2 to 11 cm. Each sample produced roughly 3.5 to 7.13 million productive TCRbeta reads, and read depth showed no significant difference between tissue types. Across five regions of each liver tumor, along with adjacent normal tissue and blood, the study brought together TCRbeta repertoire sequencing, expression microarrays and whole-exome sequencing. TCRbeta repertoire sequencing covered roughly 35 specimens from 5 patients: some 25 tumor regions, 5 adjacent noncancerous liver tissues and 5 peripheral blood samples. To link TCRbeta repertoire diversity with the local molecular phenotype, the 25 or so tumor region samples were profiled using Agilent mRNA microarrays. Reproducibility between technical replicate repertoires was high, with correlation coefficients above 0.95 and mean shared-clone rates roughly 0.87. Broader findings and caveats from the paper: Because the samples were bulk and unsorted, CD4+ and CD8+ T cell repertoires could not be compared. Only a few patients were included in the study, and the authors note that the findings should be validated in a larger study. Only the TCR beta chain was sequenced, so true repertoire diversity is likely underestimated because unpaired alpha chains were not captured. Compared with blood, tumors had a significantly larger share of the repertoire taken up by the top 250 clones (p = 0.039). Just about 7.5-24% of top clones turned up in all five regions of a tumor, which suggests spatial heterogeneity among tumor-infiltrating T cells. Consistent with antigen-driven expansion, pairs of tumor regions showed higher repertoire overlap (mean roughly 36%) than either tumor-adjacent pairs (about 17%) or tumor-blood pairs (around 14%).

The V end gives up 7 bases and the J end 4 bases, leaving 9 bases in the junction not matched to a gene. From a lookup of the germline V gene, CDR1 and CDR2 are SNHLY and FYNNEI. The CDR3 spans 15 residues, from the cysteine through the phenylalanine. The CDR3 DNA has 45 bases and is translated from base 1. Using a constant-region primer and ProtoScript II reverse transcriptase, TCRbeta-specific cDNA was reverse-transcribed from roughly 500 ng total RNA. The TCRbeta libraries were prepared through three rounds of nested multiplex PCR following a slightly modified ARM-PCR procedure. The first two PCR rounds used multiplex TRBV1-TRBV30 forward primers with a Cbeta reverse primer, each for roughly 11 cycles. A final 25-cycle PCR with Deep VentR polymerase added sample barcodes and Illumina adapters. Before sequencing, amplicons of 200-500 bp were purified from gel using a QIAquick gel extraction kit. An Illumina HiSeq 2500 was used to sequence the TCRbeta amplicons with 250-bp paired-end reads. The study's processing was this. Reads were quality-trimmed with Trimmomatic v0.33, and paired reads were merged with FLASH v1.2.11 to recover full CDR3 sequences. MiGEC v1.2.1b assigned V, D and J germline segments to the rearranged TCRbeta sequences. Clonotype statistics and Shannon-Wiener diversity indices were calculated with VDJtools v1.0.0. To reduce sampling bias, subsequent analyses other than the diversity analysis used only the 250 most abundant clonotypes in each sample. Starting from the raw public reads, TCRdb applied fastp trimming at Q25, assembled clones with MiXCR and retained in-frame beta chains. Each entry merges the rows of one CDR3 protein and shows their most common DNA and genes. The V and J calls and clone size come from TCRdb's table, not from the authors' own analysis. Present in this sample are some 120,000 distinct CDR3 sequences, 60% to 80% of which were seen just once. The leading ten clones occupy around 8.2% of the sample.

Total RNA and DNA were co-extracted without cell sorting from approximately 20-30 mg of bulk tissue using the AllPrep DNA/RNA mini kit. Between late 2015 and 2016, a handful of patients in China with histopathologically diagnosed primary liver carcinoma had surgical resection. Chronic HBV infection was present in the patients, and the patients were treatment-naive at sampling. Five spatially separated regions were sampled per tumor: superior, inferior, left-lateral and right-lateral poles, plus the tumor centre. According to histology, viable tumor cells made up more than 90% of every tumor sample. Pieces of fresh tumor and adjacent tissue were cut in half, with one half kept in RNAlater at -80 degrees C and the other half sent for histology. A single count supports this clonotype. Its target antigen remains unknown. No much larger clone is present one base from it, and per-base qualities are unavailable. One read alone lends weak support.

The TCR originated in a woman aged 60-70 years with primary liver carcinoma and hepatitis B virus infection. The sequence joins TRBV2 to TRBJ2-1, with 8 bases in between that match TRBD2. Sequences were obtained from liver tumor tissue from sampling region 3. The cell subset or site label for this specimen denotes: tumor region T3, left-lateral pole. For the CDR3, the sequence is CASMGLVGRYNEQFF. The nucleotides read TGTGCCAGCATGGGACTAGTGGGACGATACAATGAGCAGTTCTTC.